This TCR beta chain was identified during a study of T cell responses to AZD1222 COVID-19 vaccine. This clone was seen a single time. Germline V gene data show CDR1 as SGDLS and CDR2 as YYNGEE. The CDR3 has 16 amino acids. Trimming left V 2 bases short and J 6 bases short, with 19 bases between. Data came from immunoSEQ multiplex PCR; TCRdb stores just in-frame clones and leaves some out. Counted here are some 150,000 clones, just over 90% occurring once; the ten biggest clones make up over 7.5%. The V gene is TRBV9, the J gene TRBJ2-3; D is unresolved. This sequence originates from an adult in good health. The source material was peripheral blood, sampled on day 0 of AZD1222 vaccination. The CDR3 protein is CASSVSGILSTDTQYF. DNA of the CDR3: TGTGCCAGCAGCGTCTCCGGCATCCTCTCCACGGATACGCAGTATTTT.